This is a list of T cell receptor beta chains from one sample in a study of T cell responses to AZD1222 COVID-19 vaccine. TCRdb keeps only in-frame clones here, not all; method: immunoSEQ multiplex PCR. The sample shows some 64,000 clones, about four fifths of them seen only once. This specimen consisted of peripheral blood, obtained on day 0 of AZD1222 vaccination. These TCRs come from an adult in good health. The CDR3 runs from the conserved cysteine through the conserved F or W. A D gene is named only where the DNA matches it firmly. A row's size may be missing; if present it is once, few, many or a size class.

D gene,CDR3 length,J gene,clone size,V gene,CDR3 DNA,CDR3 protein
TRBD1,15,TRBJ2-1,.,TRBV3-1/TRBV3-2,TGTGCCAGCAGCCCGACAGGGTATATGGACAATGAGCAGTTCTTC,CASSPTGYMDNEQFF
.,12,TRBJ1-3,once,TRBV30,TGTGCCTGGAGTGTACTTGGAAACACCATATATTTT,CAWSVLGNTIYF
TRBD1,15,TRBJ1-1,.,TRBV5-3,TGTGCCAGAAGCTGGGGACAGGGGGAGAACACTGAAGCTTTCTTT,CARSWGQGENTEAFF
.,12,TRBJ1-5,.,TRBV2,TGTGCCAGCAGTGGCGGGAATCAGCCCCAGCATTTT,CASSGGNQPQHF
TRBD1,14,TRBJ1-2,.,TRBV15,TGTGCCACCAGCAGAGACGGGACAGCCTATGGCTACACCTTC,CATSRDGTAYGYTF
.,12,TRBJ2-1,.,TRBV12-3/TRBV12-4,TGTGCCAGCAGTTTCGTAGGCAATGAGCAGTTCTTC,CASSFVGNEQFF
.,16,TRBJ1-5,.,TRBV19,TGTGCCAGTAGTATCGGACACCCAAGGGGCAATCAGCCCCAGCATTTT,CASSIGHPRGNQPQHF
TRBD2,15,TRBJ2-3,.,TRBV29-1,TGCAGCGTTCCGCAGAATGAGGCTAGCGGGGGGCAGCAGTATTTT,CSVPQNEASGGQQYF
.,12,TRBJ1-2,.,TRBV4-2,TGTGCCAGCAGCCAATTAGCCGGGGGCTACACCTTC,CASSQLAGGYTF
.,16,TRBJ1-1,once,TRBV11-3,TGTGCCAGCAGCTTAGATTTAAGGGCAGGATGTAAGGAAGCTTTCTTT,CASSLDLRAGCKEAFF
TRBD2,15,TRBJ2-5,.,TRBV7-9,TGTGCCAGCAGCACGTTGGCGGGGGGACAAGAGACCCAGTACTTC,CASSTLAGGQETQYF
.,12,TRBJ1-1,.,TRBV9,TGTGCCAGCAGCGAGCACGGCGTGGGGGCTTTCTTT,CASSEHGVGAFF
.,15,TRBJ2-3,.,TRBV15,TGTGCCACCAGCAGGAACGCGGGAAGTAGAGATACGCAGTATTTT,CATSRNAGSRDTQYF
TRBD1,14,TRBJ2-2,once,TRBV29-1,TGCAGCGTTGGGACAGGGGCTTCCACCGGGGAGCTGTTTTTT,CSVGTGASTGELFF
.,14,TRBJ1-6,few,TRBV4-1,TGCGCCAGCAGCCAAGTTTTGGGAAGTTCACCCCTCCACTTT,CASSQVLGSSPLHF
TRBD1,17,TRBJ1-1,.,TRBV4-1,TGCGCCAGCAGCCAAAAAGGGACAGCCTCGTGGGGCACTGAAGCTTTCTTT,CASSQKGTASWGTEAFF
.,15,TRBJ2-6,.,TRBV5-8,TGTGCCAGCAGCTTGCTCGGGGCTGGGGCCAACGTCCTGACTTTC,CASSLLGAGANVLTF
.,14,TRBJ2-5,.,TRBV5-1,TGCGCCAGCAGCTTGCGCCTTAGTCAAGAGACCCAGTACTTC,CASSLRLSQETQYF
.,13,TRBJ2-7,.,TRBV2,TGTGCCAGTGAGATGAGGGTCACCTACGAGCAGTACTTC,CASEMRVTYEQYF
TRBD1,14,TRBJ2-7,.,TRBV6-5,TGTGCCAGCAGTCCCGGGACAGGTCCCTACGAGCAGTACTTC,CASSPGTGPYEQYF
.,12,TRBJ1-1,.,TRBV29-1,TGCAGCGTTAGTGGGGGGTGGATTGAAGCTTTCTTT,CSVSGGWIEAFF
.,19,TRBJ2-4,.,TRBV19,TGTGCCAGTAGTATAGATGGCGGGTACTGGGGGCGCGCCAAAAACATTCAGTACTTC,CASSIDGGYWGRAKNIQYF
.,14,TRBJ1-1,.,TRBV5-1,TGCGCCAGCAGCTTGGATCGGCCGAACACTGAAGCTTTCTTT,CASSLDRPNTEAFF
TRBD1,14,TRBJ1-2,.,TRBV19,TGTGCCAGTAGTGCGACAGGGGCCTCGTATGGCTACACCTTC,CASSATGASYGYTF
.,13,TRBJ2-2,.,TRBV12-3/TRBV12-4,TGTGCCAGCAGTCCCTCCCTCACCGGGGAGCTGTTTTTT,CASSPSLTGELFF
.,13,TRBJ1-1,.,TRBV18,TGTGCCAGCTCACCACCCCAGAACACTGAAGCTTTCTTT,CASSPPQNTEAFF
.,12,TRBJ2-7,few,TRBV20-1,TGCAGTGCTAGTTCGCAGTTCTACGAGCAGTACTTC,CSASSQFYEQYF
TRBD1,15,TRBJ1-2,.,TRBV5-1,TGCGCCAGCAGAGAGGGACAGGGGGCCTACTATGGCTACACCTTC,CASREGQGAYYGYTF
.,11,TRBJ2-7,once,TRBV19,TGTGCCAAAAGGGGCTCCTACGAGCAGTACTTC,CAKRGSYEQYF
.,14,TRBJ2-1,few,TRBV6-5,TGTGCCAGCAGCGAGTACCGACAGACCAATGAGCAGTTCTTC,CASSEYRQTNEQFF
TRBD1,15,TRBJ1-5,once,TRBV9,TGTGCCAGCAGCGTAGGGGGACAGGCTTATCAGCCCCAGCATTTT,CASSVGGQAYQPQHF
.,16,TRBJ1-2,.,TRBV18,TGTGCCAGCTCCTTTCTCCCGCTGGAGAATCTCTATGGCTACACCTTC,CASSFLPLENLYGYTF
.,13,TRBJ2-7,.,TRBV9,TGTGCCAGCAGCGTAAAACCGGGCCACGAGCAGTACTTC,CASSVKPGHEQYF
.,13,TRBJ1-1,.,TRBV7-9,TGTGCCAGCAGCTATGACCTGAACACTGAAGCTTTCTTT,CASSYDLNTEAFF
.,14,TRBJ1-2,.,TRBV6-5,TGTGCCAGCAGGAATACACAGGTTAACTATGGCTACACCTTC,CASRNTQVNYGYTF
.,10,TRBJ2-7,.,TRBV20-1,TGCAGTGCTAGCGTCGACGAGCAGTACTTC,CSASVDEQYF
TRBD1,13,TRBJ2-7,.,TRBV29-1,TGCAGCGTTGAAGGGGACAGCGCTTACGAGCAGTACTTC,CSVEGDSAYEQYF
.,13,TRBJ1-4,.,TRBV3-1/TRBV3-2,TGTGCCAGCAGCTCCCTGTGGGGGGAAAAACTGTTTTTT,CASSSLWGEKLFF
.,10,TRBJ1-1,.,TRBV10-1,TGCGCCACCGGTATCCTCGAAGCTTTCTTT,CATGILEAFF
.,11,TRBJ2-7,.,TRBV5-1,TGCGCCAGCAGCTTGCAGGGCGAGCAGTACTTC,CASSLQGEQYF
.,16,TRBJ2-6,.,TRBV28,TGTGCCAGCAGTTTTAGTTTCAGCTCTGGGGCCAACGTCCTGACTTTC,CASSFSFSSGANVLTF
.,13,TRBJ2-1,.,TRBV7-9,TGTGCCAGCAGCTTAGGGGAGATAGGAGAGCAGTTCTTC,CASSLGEIGEQFF
TRBD1,16,TRBJ2-7,.,TRBV7-9,TGTGCCAGCAGCTTAGCGGGGACAGGACCGACCTACGAGCAGTACTTC,CASSLAGTGPTYEQYF
.,15,TRBJ1-2,.,TRBV4-3,TGCGCCAGCAGCCAAGAGTGGAACAGGGAGTATGGCTACACCTTC,CASSQEWNREYGYTF
.,16,TRBJ1-1,few,TRBV4-1,TGCGCCAGCAGCCGCGGCAATGGCCAGCCTGAGGCTGAAGCTTTCTTT,CASSRGNGQPEAEAFF
TRBD2,17,TRBJ2-3,.,TRBV29-1,TGCAGCGTTGAAGCCGGGACTAGCGGGGGGGCTGTAGATACGCAGTATTTT,CSVEAGTSGGAVDTQYF
.,15,TRBJ1-5,.,TRBV11-2,TGTGCCAGCAGCTTATATGGTCGGCCTGATCAGCCCCAGCATTTT,CASSLYGRPDQPQHF
.,12,TRBJ2-3,.,TRBV29-1,TGCAGCGTTGAAGACAACACAGATACGCAGTATTTT,CSVEDNTDTQYF
TRBD1,19,TRBJ1-2,.,TRBV2,TGTGCCAGCAGTGAACCTCGGGACAGACCCACAAATATTAACTATGGCTACACCTTC,CASSEPRDRPTNINYGYTF
.,18,TRBJ1-6,.,TRBV15,TGTGCCACCAGCAGAGAGATTCAGGGGAGGGTCATTAATTCACCCCTCCACTTT,CATSREIQGRVINSPLHF
TRBD1,14,TRBJ1-2,.,TRBV7-9,TGTGCCAGCAGCTTAGGACAGGGTGACTATGGCTACACCTTC,CASSLGQGDYGYTF